This TCR beta chain stems from a study of T-cell memory formation after mild COVID-19. On this clonotype: Its antigen is unidentified.

General study findings and limits: Clones that contracted clustered mainly in CM and EM if CD4+ and in EMRA if CD8+. There was a balanced CD4/CD8 profile in clones contracting day 15 to 85, and later expanders leaned CD4+.

TCRdb itself ran the 5' RACE reads through MiXCR, one entry per CDR3 protein. This table has 470,000 or so distinct CDR3 sequences, around a sixth appearing once. The CDR3 is 12 residues long. The germline V gene has CDR1 SEHNR and CDR2 FQNEAQ (reference sequence). V lost 1 base and J 9 bases, leaving 7 bases between the germline ends. This chain connects TRBV7-9 to TRBJ1-5, with unresolved D. Sequencing was performed on PBMCs or a T cell subset sorted from them (not recorded which). The TCR originated in an adult woman who had mild COVID-19 (a few samples of this study predate the infection). Cell type and time point are not known. DNA for the CDR3: TGTGCCAGCAGCTTAGTCCTTGGGCCCCAGCATTTT. It yields the protein CASSLVLGPQHF.